This T cell receptor beta chain comes out of a study of OX40 agonist ivuxolimab in advanced cancers. Whole-study context: Of mixed ages from about 20 to 90 and averaging roughly 64 years, the group was around 78% male. Broader study findings: Expanded peripheral T-cell antigen specificity went undetermined.

Measured with immunoSEQ multiplex PCR; TCRdb has only the in-frame clones, and not every one. The data contain fewer than 90,000 clones, 86% of them seen just once; the ten biggest clones take up around 0.76%. Germline V gene lookup returns CDR1 SGHDT and CDR2 YYEEEE. The CDR3 consists of 12 residues. Trimming removed 3 bases from V and 1 base from J, with 4 bases in between. Samples were taken at baseline and on day 1 of cycles 4 and 7. Note on this clone: Its antigen is as yet unknown.

The material was CD4+ or CD8+ T cells sorted from blood, obtained in a trial of the OX40 agonist ivuxolimab. This clonotype was sampled from an adult with an advanced solid tumor such as melanoma, head and neck, liver or kidney cancer. The genes are TRBV5-6 and TRBJ2-5, with D unresolved. The CDR3 sequence is CASSWSQETQYF. The CDR3 nucleotides are TGTGCCAGCAGCTGGAGCCAAGAGACCCAGTACTTC.